A single sample is the source of the 8 T cell receptor beta chains below, sequenced in a study of blood T cells in healthy people across ages. Sample-barcoded 5' priming and a J-beta primer mix drove a second PCR of roughly 6 to 12 cycles. TCRdb re-called the 5' RACE reads with MiXCR, one entry per CDR3 protein. Among some 1.4 million distinct CDR3 sequences listed, 42% were seen once. Sequenced sample: blood. These TCRs come from a young woman in good health.

The chain couples TRBV2 to TRBJ2-1; TRBD1 is a possible D gene (6 bases). V lost 7 bases and J lost 6, with 10 bases in between. CDR1 is SNHLY, CDR2 FYNNEI, per germline. The CDR3 runs 12 residues. DNA for the CDR3: TGTGCCAGCACGGAAGGGGGCAATGAGCAGTTCTTC. Its translation is CASTEGGNEQFF.

This clonotype was seen once. The chain has TRBV30 and TRBJ2-5, with a possible D match to TRBD2 (7 bases). The CDR3 runs to 14 residues. The germline V gene encodes CDR1 GTSNPN and CDR2 SVGIG (reference sequence). Trimming took off 2 bases at V and 5 bases at J, with 15 bases between the two ends. The CDR3 nucleotides read TGTGCCTGGAGTACGAGGGGGGGTTTCGAGACCCAGTACTTC. Its protein product is CAWSTRGGFETQYF.

This clonotype came up once. Since a much larger clone is just one base distant, this may be a read error. V gene TRBV29-1 combines with J gene TRBJ2-3; D may correspond to TRBD1 or TRBD2 (5 bases each). The CDR3 runs to 13 residues. With 7 bases removed from V and 0 bases from J, the gap between germline ends came to 11 bases. Per the germline V gene, CDR1 is SQVTM and CDR2 is ANQGSEA. The CDR3 here is CSGDGRSTDTQYF. In DNA, the CDR3 is TGCAGCGGGGACGGTAGGAGCACAGATACGCAGTATTTT.

This clonotype was seen just once. The chain employs TRBV6-1 and TRBJ2-4; D remains unclear. The J call may be faulty, since TRBJ2-7 better matches the DNA end. Looked up from germline, CDR1 is MNHNS and CDR2 is SASEGT. The CDR3 has 13 residues. The CDR3 reads CASSEAISYEQYF. The CDR3 DNA is TGTGCCAGCAGTGAAGCGATCTCCTACGAGCAGTACTTC.

In its sample, this clonotype was seen a few times. The chain has TRBV13 and TRBJ2-4; 8 bases are shared with TRBD2. V gave up 4 bases and J gave up 0 bases; unmatched junction bases: 5. The CDR3 has 16 residues. The germline V gene has CDR1 PRHDT and CDR2 FYEKMQ (reference sequence). CDR3 protein: CASSYSGGSAKNIQYF. The CDR3 DNA is TGTGCCAGCAGCTACAGCGGGGGTTCAGCCAAAAACATTCAGTACTTC.

The chain recombines TRBV28 with TRBJ1-3, with D hard to call. CDR3 length equals 13 residues. Germline V lookup: CDR1 MDHEN, CDR2 SYDVKM. V was cut by 6 bases and J by 3 bases, with 9 bases left in between. The CDR3 nucleotides read TGTGCCAGCAGCCGGGCCAATGGAAACACCATATATTTT. This encodes CASSRANGNTIYF.

V usage is TRBV7-6 and J usage is TRBJ1-4, with unresolved D. Germline V gene lookup returns CDR1 SGHVS and CDR2 FNYEAQ. CDR3 size: 12 residues. V was trimmed by 4 bases and J by 4 bases, leaving 4 bases between them. The CDR3 loop is CASSSSNEKLFF. Written as DNA, the CDR3 is TGTGCCAGCAGCTCTAGTAATGAAAAACTGTTTTTT.

V is TRBV27 and J is TRBJ2-1; TRBD2 matches 9 bases. V shed 6 bases, J shed 3 bases, and the junction held 3 bases outside the gene matches. The CDR3 has 14 amino acids. CDR1 MNHEY and CDR2 SMNVEV come from the germline V gene (reference sequence). CDR3 loop: CASRTSGDYNEQFF. The DNA of the CDR3 is TGTGCCAGCAGGACTAGCGGCGACTACAATGAGCAGTTCTTC.